This record covers a single T cell receptor beta chain. These data come from a study of radiotherapy plus CTLA-4 blockade in lung cancer. The data were produced by immunoSEQ multiplex PCR, yet TCRdb's version contains in-frame clones alone and is incomplete. The sample records 81,000 or so clones, approximately 86% being singletons. This CDR3 is built from 14 residues. With 2 bases clipped from V and 5 bases from J, the junction kept 1 base outside the gene matches. Germline CDR1 reads SGHRS; CDR2 reads YFSETQ. The sample here was peripheral blood, taken from a patient treated with radiotherapy plus ipilimumab. The V and J genes are TRBV5-1 and TRBJ1-4; TRBD1 matches at 9 bases. The TCR originated in a human donor with non-small cell lung cancer who had stable disease on radiotherapy plus ipilimumab. Written as DNA, the CDR3 is TGCGCCAGCAGCTTTGGGACAGGGAATGAAAAACTGTTTTTT. Translation gives CASSFGTGNEKLFF.